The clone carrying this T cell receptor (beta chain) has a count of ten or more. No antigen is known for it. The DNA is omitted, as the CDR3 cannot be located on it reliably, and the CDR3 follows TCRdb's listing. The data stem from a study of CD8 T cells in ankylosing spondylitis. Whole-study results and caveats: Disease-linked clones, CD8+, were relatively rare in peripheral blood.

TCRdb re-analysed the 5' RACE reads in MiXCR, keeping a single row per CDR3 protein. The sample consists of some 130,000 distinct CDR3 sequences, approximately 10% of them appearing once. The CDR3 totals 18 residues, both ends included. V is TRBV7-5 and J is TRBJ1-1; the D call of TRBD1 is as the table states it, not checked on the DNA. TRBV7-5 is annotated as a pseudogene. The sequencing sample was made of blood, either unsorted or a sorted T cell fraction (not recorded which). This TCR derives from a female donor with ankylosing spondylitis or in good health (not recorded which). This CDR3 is CISVSEAEKPRWNTEAFF.